This T cell receptor beta chain originates from a study of T cells in Graves' hyperthyroidism and ophthalmopathy. RNA transcripts yielded amplified TCR beta CDR3 regions. During a first-round RT-PCR of the TCR CDR3, the HTBI primer set was used. TCRdb re-derived calls from the multiplex PCR reads in MiXCR, one entry per CDR3 protein. The sample includes 600,000 to 650,000 distinct CDR3 sequences, less than 25% of them seen just once. The CDR3 is 14 amino acids. Germline CDR1 is ENHRY and CDR2 is SYGVKD. V dropped 2 bases and J dropped 6 bases, with 13 bases sitting between them. This chain connects TRBV10-3 to TRBJ1-1; D gene ambiguous. Source material: blood. The receptor was derived from a man aged 30 to 39 with Graves' ophthalmopathy. Here the CDR3 reads CAISEGPELAEAFF. For the CDR3, the DNA is TGTGCCATCAGTGAGGGGCCGGAATTAGCTGAAGCTTTCTTT.